The T cell receptor (beta chain) described here comes from a study of lymphopenia after photon versus proton radiotherapy. TCRdb's table, derived via immunoSEQ multiplex PCR, lists solely in-frame clones and lacks some. This table has 70,000 or so clones, roughly 90% appearing once. This CDR3 contains 15 residues. Deletions cut 4 bases from V and 5 bases from J, with 15 bases between. CDR1 and CDR2 from the germline V gene are KGHSH and LQKENI. Sequences were derived from peripheral blood, sampled from a patient treated with photon-based radiotherapy. The chain carries TRBV18 and TRBJ1-5; possibly TRBD1 for D (6 bases). This receptor was obtained from a woman aged 40-49 years with cholangiocarcinoma. CDR3 DNA: TGTGCCAGCTCACTAAGTGTCAAGGGGGATCAGCCCCAGCATTTT. This encodes CASSLSVKGDQPQHF.